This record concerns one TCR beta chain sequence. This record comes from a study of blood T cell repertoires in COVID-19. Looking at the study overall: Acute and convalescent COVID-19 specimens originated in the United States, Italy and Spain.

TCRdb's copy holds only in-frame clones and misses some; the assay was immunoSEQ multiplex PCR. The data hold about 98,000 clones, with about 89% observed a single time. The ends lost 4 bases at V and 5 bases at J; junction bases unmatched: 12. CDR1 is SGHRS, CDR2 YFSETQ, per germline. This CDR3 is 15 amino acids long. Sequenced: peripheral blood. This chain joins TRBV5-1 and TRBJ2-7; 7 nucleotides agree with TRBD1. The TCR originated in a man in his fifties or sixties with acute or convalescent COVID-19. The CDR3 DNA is TGCGCCAGCAGCCCACCATTGACAGGGAACAACGAGCAGTACTTC. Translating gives CASSPPLTGNNEQYF.